One and the same sample provided the 21 T cell receptor beta chains below, sequenced in a study of identical twins. TCRdb called the 5' RACE reads again in MiXCR, with one record for every CDR3 protein. The data contain hundreds of thousands of distinct CDR3 sequences, around 8.6% of them seen just once; the ten biggest clones take up roughly 0.9%. The sample was also linked to a second study, of yellow fever vaccine responses in identical twins.

The sequenced material came from PBMCs. The receptors were sampled from a woman between 18 and 29 years old in good health.

This clonotype showed up many times. The chain links TRBV7-8 to TRBJ1-5, with a possible D match to TRBD1 (5 bases). CDR3 size: 14 residues. V was clipped by 2 bases and J by 2 bases, with 7 bases between them. Germline-derived CDR1 and CDR2 are SGHVS and FQNEAQ. The CDR3 reads CASSLLGGNQPQHF. The CDR3 DNA reads as TGTGCCAGCAGCTTATTGGGGGGCAATCAGCCCCAGCATTTT.

This clonotype was observed a handful of times. This sequence joins TRBV20-1 and TRBJ2-6, with D unclear. The CDR3 is made up of 14 amino acids. Germline V gene sequence: CDR1 DFQATT, CDR2 SNEGSKA (reference sequence). Trimming removed 6 bases from V and 5 bases from J, with 14 bases in between. The CDR3 sequence is CSAHNKARANVLTF. The CDR3 DNA sequence: TGCAGTGCCCACAACAAAGCCCGGGCCAACGTCCTGACTTTC.

The chain has TRBV15 and TRBJ2-3; TRBD1 might be the D (6 bases). The germline gives CDR1 LNHNV, CDR2 YYDKDF (reference sequence). This CDR3 has 16 residues. Trimming left V 3 bases short and J 0 bases short, with 13 bases between. This chain's CDR3 is CATSREQGRSTDTQYF. CDR3 coding DNA: TGTGCCACCAGCAGGGAACAGGGCCGTAGCACAGATACGCAGTATTTT.

A few counts support this clonotype. The chain employs TRBV28 and TRBJ2-1; 8 bases match TRBD1. This CDR3 region has 15 residues. The junction had 10 bases not matched to a gene; V was cut back by 5 bases and J by 7 bases. CDR1 and CDR2 from the germline V gene are MDHEN and SYDVKM. Here the CDR3 DNA reads TGTGCCAGCAGTGCCCCGGGCAGGGGGCAAAATGAGCAGTTCTTC. It is translated as CASSAPGRGQNEQFF. The full variable domain, in which reference TRBV28 and TRBJ2-1 provide the parts outside the CDR3, is DVKVTQSSRYLVKRTGEKVFLECVQDMDHENMFWYRQDPGLGLRLIYFSYDVKMKEKGDIPEGYSVSREKKERFSLILESASTNQTSMYLCASSAPGRGQNEQFFGPGTRLTVL.

This clonotype was detected a few times. This chain connects TRBV12-3 or TRBV12-4 to TRBJ2-3, with D perhaps matching TRBD1 (6 bases). V was trimmed by 5 bases and J by 3 bases, leaving 15 bases between them. CDR3 length: 15 amino acids. The CDR3 sequence: CASSPSGVGTDTQYF. The CDR3 DNA follows: TGTGCCAGCAGTCCCTCAGGGGTAGGAACAGATACGCAGTATTTT.

The V call is TRBV12-3 or TRBV12-4, the J call TRBJ1-1, with 8 nucleotides matching TRBD1. Germline trimming cut 4 bases from V and 6 bases from J; bases unmatched to any gene: 7. This CDR3 spans 14 amino acids. CDR3 bases: TGTGCCAGCAGTTATCGACAGGGGACGGCTGAAGCTTTCTTT. Protein sequence: CASSYRQGTAEAFF.

The sample holds a few counts of this clonotype. CDR3 sequence: CASSQWGAGATDTQYF. DNA of the CDR3: TGTGCCAGCAGCCAATGGGGAGCGGGAGCTACAGATACGCAGTATTTT. This chain joins TRBV3-1 and TRBJ2-3; 8 bases line up with TRBD2. The CDR3 is made up of 16 amino acids. Germline CDR1 reads LGHDT; CDR2 reads YNNKEL (reference sequence). Trimming at V came to 2 bases and at J to 3 bases, leaving 7 bases not matched to a gene.

The rearrangement joins TRBV7-9 to TRBJ1-4; 7 bases are shared with TRBD1. The V and J ends lost 8 bases and 0 bases, in that order; junction bases with no gene match: 6. CDR1 SEHNR and CDR2 FQNEAQ come from the germline V gene (reference sequence). This CDR3 region has 15 residues. Here the CDR3 DNA reads TGTGCCAGCGGTGGTGGGACAGCAACTAATGAAAAACTGTTTTTT. This gives the protein CASGGGTATNEKLFF. The whole variable domain, remainder taken from reference TRBV7-9 and TRBJ1-4, is DTGVSQNPRHKITKRGQNVTFRCDPISEHNRLYWYRQTLGQGPEFLTYFQNEAQLEKSRLLSDRFSAERPKGSFSTLEIQRTEQGDSAMYLCASGGGTATNEKLFFGSGTQLSVL.

At least ten counts were recorded for this clonotype. The CDR3 loop reads CSVSQWKETQYF. The DNA for the CDR3 is TGCAGCGTTAGTCAGTGGAAGGAGACCCAGTACTTC. The chain recombines TRBV29-1 with TRBJ2-5; no definite D call. This CDR3 has 12 residues. The germline V gene encodes CDR1 SQVTM and CDR2 ANQGSEA. V was trimmed by 5 bases and J by 5 bases, leaving 12 bases between them.

In its sample, this clonotype was seen a few times. The V gene is TRBV5-5, the J gene TRBJ2-7; D may be TRBD2 (5 bases). V was clipped by 1 base and J by 1 base, with 12 bases between them. There are 15 residues in the CDR3. Germline CDR1 and CDR2: SGHKS and YYEKEE (reference sequence). CDR3 region: CASSLFYPGSYEQYF. The CDR3 DNA follows: TGTGCCAGCAGCTTGTTCTACCCGGGGTCCTACGAGCAGTACTTC.

This clonotype was observed a handful of times. V usage is TRBV7-3 and J usage is TRBJ2-2, with unresolved D. Germline CDR1 is SGHTA and CDR2 is FQGTGA. The CDR3 length is 13 residues. V was shortened by 6 bases and J by 1 base, with 6 bases between the two germline ends. The CDR3 DNA reads TGTGCCAGCAGTTCCAAGAACACCGGGGAGCTGTTTTTT. As protein: CASSSKNTGELFF.

Only a few counts were recorded for this clonotype. The gene calls are TRBV29-1 and TRBJ2-7, with 8 bases that match TRBD2. The CDR3 length is 13 residues. V shed 4 bases, J shed 2 bases, and the junction held 4 bases outside the gene matches. CDR1 is SQVTM, CDR2 ANQGSEA, per germline. CDR3 DNA: TGCAGCGTTGCCACTAGCGGTCCCTACGAGCAGTACTTC. Residues: CSVATSGPYEQYF.

This clonotype was seen many times. The chain is built from TRBV29-1 and TRBJ2-7; TRBD1 matches at 8 bases. Germline trimming cut 7 bases from V and 4 bases from J; bases unmatched to any gene: 6. In germline, CDR1 is SQVTM, CDR2 ANQGSEA. The length of the CDR3 is 12 residues. CDR3 region: CSAKDREYEQYF. Written as DNA, the CDR3 is TGCAGCGCGAAGGACAGGGAGTACGAGCAGTACTTC.

The chain employs TRBV5-5 and TRBJ2-2; 8 nucleotides align to TRBD1. Trimming at V came to 0 bases and at J to 0 bases, leaving 7 bases not matched to a gene. CDR1 and CDR2 from the germline V gene are SGHKS and YYEKEE (reference sequence). The CDR3 is 18 residues long. The CDR3 is CASSLDLGQAANTGELFF. The DNA of the CDR3 is TGTGCCAGCAGCTTGGACCTGGGACAGGCCGCGAACACCGGGGAGCTGTTTTTT.

This clonotype was picked up a small number of times. The rearrangement links TRBV7-2 to TRBJ2-3; maybe TRBD2 (5 bases). V was shortened by 1 base and J by 0 bases, with 8 bases between the two germline ends. Germline-derived CDR1 and CDR2 are SGHTA and FQGNSA. The CDR3 has 15 amino acids. The CDR3 here is CASSLGGKSTDTQYF. For the CDR3, the DNA is TGTGCCAGCAGCTTAGGAGGGAAAAGCACAGATACGCAGTATTTT.

This clonotype was picked up many times. The chain joins TRBV29-1 to TRBJ2-3, with 7 bases that match TRBD2. V trimming: 4 bases; J trimming: 4 bases; junction bases outside the gene matches: 5. This CDR3 region has 13 residues. In germline, CDR1 is SQVTM, CDR2 ANQGSEA. The CDR3 spells CSVGLGRADTQYF. CDR3 sequence (DNA): TGCAGCGTTGGGCTAGGGAGGGCAGATACGCAGTATTTT.

The table lists this clonotype with many counts. The chain recombines TRBV5-1 with TRBJ2-1; D call uncertain. The germline gives CDR1 SGHRS, CDR2 YFSETQ. With 5 bases removed from V and 3 bases from J, the gap between germline ends came to 12 bases. CDR3 length: 14 amino acids. CDR3 amino acids: CASSMVVDYNEQFF. The CDR3 DNA follows: TGCGCCAGCAGTATGGTGGTCGACTACAATGAGCAGTTCTTC.

This clonotype showed up just a few times. The genes are TRBV4-2 and TRBJ2-7; 9 bases fit TRBD2. V lost 4 bases, J lost 1 base, and 11 bases stayed unmatched. From germline, CDR1 is LGHNA and CDR2 YNFKEQ. The CDR3 consists of 17 residues. Here the CDR3 reads CASSPRTSATLSYEQYF. Here the CDR3 DNA reads TGTGCCAGCAGCCCCCGGACTAGCGCCACACTTTCCTACGAGCAGTACTTC.

The rearrangement joins TRBV11-2 to TRBJ2-7; 8 nucleotides align to TRBD1. From germline, CDR1 is SGHAT and CDR2 FQNNGV. The J segment lost 0 bases and the V segment lost 5 bases, leaving 6 bases of the junction unmatched. CDR3 length: 15 residues. The CDR3 coding sequence is TGTGCCAGCAGCGCCAGGACAGGGAGCTCCTACGAGCAGTACTTC. It codes for CASSARTGSSYEQYF.

This clonotype was seen more than once but under ten times. The chain recombines TRBV28 with TRBJ2-1; 12 bases match TRBD1. Per the germline V gene, CDR1 is MDHEN and CDR2 is SYDVKM. The CDR3 is 16 amino acids. Unmatched junction bases numbered 7, after V lost 3 bases and J lost 7 bases. CDR3 DNA: TGTGCCAGCAGTTTCTCCGGGACAGGGGGCGGGAATGAGCAGTTCTTC. Amino acid sequence: CASSFSGTGGGNEQFF.

This clonotype was detected only a few times. The chain is built from TRBV6-5 and TRBJ1-1; D is ambiguous. The CDR3 is 13 amino acids. V shed 4 bases and J shed 1 base, with 7 bases lying between them. Germline V gene sequence: CDR1 MNHEY, CDR2 SVGAGI. Written as DNA, the CDR3 is TGTGCCAGCAGTTTTAAGTCGAACACTGAAGCTTTCTTT. Residues: CASSFKSNTEAFF.